This T cell receptor (beta chain) comes out of a study of T cell responses to AZD1222 COVID-19 vaccine. Study results and caveats: Regions 160-218 and 743-854 held dominance among vaccine-associated CD4 TCRs, which spanned spike.

Note on this clone: Its antigen remains unknown.

The CDR3 has 13 residues. Germline values: CDR1 SGHDT, CDR2 YYEEEE. Trimming took 6 bases from V and 3 from J, leaving 12 bases between them. Assay: immunoSEQ multiplex PCR; the TCRdb copy retains only in-frame clones and omits some. The sample shows about 170,000 clones, around nine tenths of them seen only once. The sequenced sample was peripheral blood, obtained 28 days after the second AZD1222 dose. This TCR derives from an adult who received the AZD1222 COVID-19 vaccine. V usage is TRBV5-6 and J usage is TRBJ1-2; D might be TRBD1 (6 bases). CDR3 region: CASNGRGDYGYTF. Written as DNA, the CDR3 is TGTGCCAGCAACGGCAGGGGCGACTATGGCTACACCTTC.